Listed here are 3 T cell receptor beta chains from one sample, sequenced in a study of cytomegalovirus exposure and HLA in healthy donors. Primers included in the PCR were 60 Vbeta and 13 Jbeta primers. Clones were read by immunoSEQ multiplex PCR, and TCRdb kept only the in-frame ones, dropping some. The table shows about 300,000 clones, with about nine tenths occurring only once. Sequences were obtained from PBMCs. These receptors were collected from a man in his forties in good health and CMV-seropositive.

The chain couples TRBV10-1 to TRBJ2-3, with D maybe TRBD2 (5 bases). The length of the CDR3 is 15 residues. V was clipped by 6 bases and J by 1 base, with 14 bases between them. Germline V gene lookup returns CDR1 WNHNN and CDR2 SYGVQD (reference sequence). The CDR3: CASSDDYGGTDTQYF. In DNA, the CDR3 is TGCGCCAGCAGCGATGACTATGGCGGCACAGATACGCAGTATTTT.

The chain combines TRBV4-1 with TRBJ2-3; 8 nucleotides agree with TRBD1. V shed 6 bases, J shed 4 bases, and the junction held 3 bases outside the gene matches. Germline-derived CDR1 and CDR2 are MGHRA and YSYEKL. The CDR3 consists of 13 residues. The chain's CDR3 is CASRGTGADTQYF. The CDR3 DNA is TGCGCCAGCAGGGGGACAGGAGCAGATACGCAGTATTTT.

The rearrangement links TRBV19 to TRBJ2-1, with 11 positions matching TRBD2. Per the germline V gene, CDR1 is LNHDA and CDR2 is SQIVND (reference sequence). Trimming removed 5 bases from V and 6 bases from J; junction bases left unmatched: 6. The CDR3 spans 15 residues. The CDR3 reads CASSLLAGGGNEQFF. As DNA, the CDR3 is TGTGCCAGTAGTCTCCTAGCGGGAGGAGGCAATGAGCAGTTCTTC.